This T cell receptor (beta chain) was captured by sequencing in a study of neoadjuvant nivolumab and ipilimumab in lung cancer. Study-wide results and caveats: Pretherapy blood TCR richness correlated positively with resected tumor richness. Compared with tumor-adjacent uninvolved lung, resected tumors showed greater richness and clonality.

As concerns this clone: Its target is not known.

TCRdb keeps only in-frame clones here, not all; method: immunoSEQ multiplex PCR. This table has 2,500 to 4,000 clones, 88% appearing once. CDR1 and CDR2 (germline): SNHLY, FYNNEI. Between the trimmed V and J ends, which lost 8 bases and 0 bases, there was a span of 13 bases. CDR3 length: 14 amino acids. The clonotype was recovered from an adult with non-small cell lung cancer. V and J are TRBV2 and TRBJ1-1, with D unclear. Sequences were derived from tumor tissue, sampled after neoadjuvant nivolumab, alone or with ipilimumab, at or shortly before surgery. This chain's CDR3 is CASRKQFMNTEAFF. In DNA, the CDR3 is TGTGCCAGCCGGAAACAGTTCATGAACACTGAAGCTTTCTTT.